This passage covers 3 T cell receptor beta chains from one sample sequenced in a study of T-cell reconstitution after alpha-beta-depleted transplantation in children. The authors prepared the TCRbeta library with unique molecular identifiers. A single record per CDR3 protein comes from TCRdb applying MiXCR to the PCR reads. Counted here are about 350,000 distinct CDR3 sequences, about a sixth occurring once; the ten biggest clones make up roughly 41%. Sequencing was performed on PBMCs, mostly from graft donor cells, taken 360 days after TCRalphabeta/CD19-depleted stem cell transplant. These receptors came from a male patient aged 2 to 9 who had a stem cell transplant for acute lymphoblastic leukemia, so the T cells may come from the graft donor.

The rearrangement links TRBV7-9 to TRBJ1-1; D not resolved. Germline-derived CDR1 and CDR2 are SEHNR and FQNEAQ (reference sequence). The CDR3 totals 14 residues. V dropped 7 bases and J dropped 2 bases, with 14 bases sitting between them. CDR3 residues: CASTARAENTEAFF. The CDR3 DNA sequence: TGTGCCAGCACCGCCCGAGCGGAAAACACTGAAGCTTTCTTT.

Here the CDR3 DNA reads TGCGCCAGCAGCTTCTCAGGACTAGCGGGACAAGAGACCCAGTACTTC. It specifies CASSFSGLAGQETQYF. The chain joins TRBV5-1 to TRBJ2-5; 12 nucleotides match TRBD2. J lost 2 bases, V lost 2 bases, and 4 bases had no gene match. Germline CDR1 reads SGHRS; CDR2 reads YFSETQ. This CDR3 is 16 amino acids long.

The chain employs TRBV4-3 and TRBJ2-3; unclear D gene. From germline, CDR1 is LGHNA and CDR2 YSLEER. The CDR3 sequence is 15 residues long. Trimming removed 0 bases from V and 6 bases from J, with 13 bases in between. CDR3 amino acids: CASSQEFDTRDTQYF. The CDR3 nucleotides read TGCGCCAGCAGCCAAGAGTTTGACACAAGGGATACGCAGTATTTT.